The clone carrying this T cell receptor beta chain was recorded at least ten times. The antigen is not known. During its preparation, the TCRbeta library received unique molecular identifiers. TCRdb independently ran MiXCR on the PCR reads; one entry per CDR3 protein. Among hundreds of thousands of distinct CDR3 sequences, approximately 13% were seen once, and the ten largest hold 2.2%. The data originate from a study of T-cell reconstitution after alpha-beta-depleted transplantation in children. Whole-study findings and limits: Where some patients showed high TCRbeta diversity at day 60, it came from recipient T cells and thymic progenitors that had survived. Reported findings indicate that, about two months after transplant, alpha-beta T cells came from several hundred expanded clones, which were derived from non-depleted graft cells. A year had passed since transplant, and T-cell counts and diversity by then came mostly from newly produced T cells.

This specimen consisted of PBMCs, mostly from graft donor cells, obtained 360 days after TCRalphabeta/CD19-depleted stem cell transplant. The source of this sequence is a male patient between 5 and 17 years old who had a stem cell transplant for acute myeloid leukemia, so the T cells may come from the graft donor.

The CDR3 loop reads CASSLTAGTWATYNEQFF. In DNA, the CDR3 is TGTGCCAGCAGCTTAACGGCAGGGACCTGGGCTACCTACAATGAGCAGTTCTTC. The J gene is TRBJ2-1, the V gene TRBV7-3; D is tentatively TRBD1 or TRBD2 (5 bases each). This CDR3 comprises 18 residues. Trimming removed 0 bases at V and 2 bases at J, with 17 bases between. The germline V gene has CDR1 SGHTA and CDR2 FQGTGA.